The clone carrying this T cell receptor beta chain was detected only a few times. Its specificity is not known. Relying on iRepertoire HTBI primers and Arm-PCR of CDR3 regions, the team built TCR beta libraries. TCRdb itself ran the multiplex PCR reads through MiXCR, one entry per CDR3 protein. The data contain more than 400,000 distinct CDR3 sequences, around 17% of them seen just once; the ten biggest clones take up around a tenth. The data stem from a study of regulatory T cells in long-lasting Graves disease. General observations from the study: Favoring TRBV28, TRBJ1-2 and TRBJ2-5 was a feature seen in persistent disease. Whereas about a thousand public clonotypes were shared by new patients, persistent patients shared more, at roughly 2,500.

J lost 8 bases, V lost 5 bases, and 14 bases had no gene match. The germline V gene encodes CDR1 MNHEY and CDR2 SMNVEV (reference sequence). The CDR3 loop spans 15 amino acids. As to time point: newly diagnosed GD, antithyroid drugs for less than 3 months. PBMCs were the source of the RNA used for TCR sequencing. The same data also contributed to another study, on T cells in Graves' hyperthyroidism and ophthalmopathy. That study adds: Before onset, ophthalmopathy was predicted by the model a median around 6 months earlier.

This TCR came from a woman aged 25-40 years with Graves disease. The rearrangement uses TRBV27 and TRBJ2-7, with 8 bases identical to TRBD1. Here the sequenced sample was peripheral blood mononuclear cells (PBMCs), taken at new diagnosis, from a patient treated with antithyroid drugs. The CDR3 DNA reads TGTGCCAGCAGTGTAGGACCGGGACAGGCTGTCCAGCAGTACTTC. Translation: CASSVGPGQAVQQYF.